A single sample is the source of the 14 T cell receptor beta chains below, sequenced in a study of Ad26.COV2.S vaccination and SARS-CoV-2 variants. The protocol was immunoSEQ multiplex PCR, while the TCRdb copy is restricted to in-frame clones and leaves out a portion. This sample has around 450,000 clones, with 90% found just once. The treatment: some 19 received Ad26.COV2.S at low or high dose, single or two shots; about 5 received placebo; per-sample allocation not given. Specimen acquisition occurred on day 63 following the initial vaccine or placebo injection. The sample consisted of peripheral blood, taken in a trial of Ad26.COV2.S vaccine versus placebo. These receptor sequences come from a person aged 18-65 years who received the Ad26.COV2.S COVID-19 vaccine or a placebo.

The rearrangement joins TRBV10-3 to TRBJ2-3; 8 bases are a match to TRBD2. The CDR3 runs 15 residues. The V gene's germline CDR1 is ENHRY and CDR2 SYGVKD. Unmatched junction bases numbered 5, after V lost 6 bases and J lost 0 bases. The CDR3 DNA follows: TGTGCCATCAGAGCTAGCGGGTCTAGCACAGATACGCAGTATTTT. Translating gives CAIRASGSSTDTQYF.

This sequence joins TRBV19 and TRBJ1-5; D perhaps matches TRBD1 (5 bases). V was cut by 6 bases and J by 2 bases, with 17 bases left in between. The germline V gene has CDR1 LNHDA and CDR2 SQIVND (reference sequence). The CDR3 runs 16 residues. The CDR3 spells CASSTPWDSGNQPQHF. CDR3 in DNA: TGTGCCAGTAGCACCCCATGGGACTCGGGCAATCAGCCCCAGCATTTT.

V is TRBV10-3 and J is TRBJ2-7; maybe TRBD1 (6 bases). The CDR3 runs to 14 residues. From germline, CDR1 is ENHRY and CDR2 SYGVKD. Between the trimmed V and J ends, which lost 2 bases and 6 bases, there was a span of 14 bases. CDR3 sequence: CAISEEGVEPEQYF. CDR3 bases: TGTGCCATCAGTGAGGAGGGGGTGGAACCCGAGCAGTACTTC.

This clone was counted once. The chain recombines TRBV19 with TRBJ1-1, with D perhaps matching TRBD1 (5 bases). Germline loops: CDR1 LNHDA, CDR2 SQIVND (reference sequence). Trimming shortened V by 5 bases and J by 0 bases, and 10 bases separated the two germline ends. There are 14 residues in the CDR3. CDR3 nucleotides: TGTGCCAGTAGTTCATCGGGGGTGAACACTGAAGCTTTCTTT. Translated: CASSSSGVNTEAFF.

CDR3 sequence: CATQGPTDRVGETQYF. Written as DNA, the CDR3 is TGTGCCACCCAGGGTCCGACGGACAGGGTAGGGGAGACCCAGTACTTC. This rearrangement joins TRBV3-1 (or the pseudogene TRBV3-2) to TRBJ2-5, with 8 bases aligning to TRBD1. The V gene end was trimmed by 10 bases and the J gene end by 5 bases; junction bases not matched to a gene: 18. CDR3 length: 16 amino acids. Looked up from germline, CDR1 is LGHDT and CDR2 is YNNKEL (reference sequence).

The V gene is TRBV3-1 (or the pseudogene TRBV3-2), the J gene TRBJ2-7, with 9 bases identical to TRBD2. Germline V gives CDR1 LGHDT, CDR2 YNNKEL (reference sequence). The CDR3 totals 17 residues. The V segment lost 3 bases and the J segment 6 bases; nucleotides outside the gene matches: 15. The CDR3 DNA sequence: TGTGCCAGCAGCCAGGCGGGGGGGAGGGCCGATCGGAGCGAGCAGTACTTC. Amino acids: CASSQAGGRADRSEQYF.

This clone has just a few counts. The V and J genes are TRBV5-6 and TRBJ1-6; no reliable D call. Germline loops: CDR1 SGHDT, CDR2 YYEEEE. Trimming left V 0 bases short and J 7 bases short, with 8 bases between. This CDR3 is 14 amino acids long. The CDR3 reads CASSLGLKNSPLHF. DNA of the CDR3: TGTGCCAGCAGCTTGGGACTGAAAAATTCACCCCTCCACTTT.

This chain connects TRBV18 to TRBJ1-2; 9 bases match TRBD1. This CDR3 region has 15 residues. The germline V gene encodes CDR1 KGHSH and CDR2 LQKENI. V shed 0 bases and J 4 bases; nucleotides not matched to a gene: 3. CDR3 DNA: TGTGCCAGCTCACCACCGGACAGGGGATCCTATGGCTACACCTTC. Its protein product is CASSPPDRGSYGYTF.

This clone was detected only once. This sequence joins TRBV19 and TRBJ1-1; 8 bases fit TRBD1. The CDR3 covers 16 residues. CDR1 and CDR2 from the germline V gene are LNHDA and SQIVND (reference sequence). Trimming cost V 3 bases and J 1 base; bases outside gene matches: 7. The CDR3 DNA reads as TGTGCCAGTAGTATCAATCAGGGGGCTTGGAACACTGAAGCTTTCTTT. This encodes CASSINQGAWNTEAFF.

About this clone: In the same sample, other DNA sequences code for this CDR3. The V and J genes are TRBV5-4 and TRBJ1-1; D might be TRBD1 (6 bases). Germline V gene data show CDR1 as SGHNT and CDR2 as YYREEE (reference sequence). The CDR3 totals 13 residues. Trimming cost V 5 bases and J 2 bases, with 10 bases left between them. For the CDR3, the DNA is TGTGCCAGCAGTTTAGGGGGAAACACTGAAGCTTTCTTT. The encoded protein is CASSLGGNTEAFF.

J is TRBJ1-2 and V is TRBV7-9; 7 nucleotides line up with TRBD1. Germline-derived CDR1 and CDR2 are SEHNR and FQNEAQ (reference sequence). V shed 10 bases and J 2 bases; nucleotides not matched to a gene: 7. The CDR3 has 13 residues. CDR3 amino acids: CATEGQNNYGYTF. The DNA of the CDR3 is TGTGCCACCGAGGGACAGAACAACTATGGCTACACCTTC.

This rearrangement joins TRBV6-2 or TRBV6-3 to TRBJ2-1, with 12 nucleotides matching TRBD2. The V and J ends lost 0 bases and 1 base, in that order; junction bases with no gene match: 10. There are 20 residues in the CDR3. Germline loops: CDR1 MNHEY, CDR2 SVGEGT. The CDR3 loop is CASSYSLAGGEYTSYNEQFF. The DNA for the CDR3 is TGTGCCAGCAGTTACTCGCTAGCGGGAGGGGAATACACATCCTACAATGAGCAGTTCTTC.

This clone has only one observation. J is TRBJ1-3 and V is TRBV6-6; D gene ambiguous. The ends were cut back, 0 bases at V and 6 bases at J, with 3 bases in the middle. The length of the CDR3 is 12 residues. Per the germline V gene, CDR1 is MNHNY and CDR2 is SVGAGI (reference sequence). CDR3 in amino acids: CASSYSLNTIYF. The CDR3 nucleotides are TGTGCCAGCAGTTACTCGCTAAACACCATATATTTT.

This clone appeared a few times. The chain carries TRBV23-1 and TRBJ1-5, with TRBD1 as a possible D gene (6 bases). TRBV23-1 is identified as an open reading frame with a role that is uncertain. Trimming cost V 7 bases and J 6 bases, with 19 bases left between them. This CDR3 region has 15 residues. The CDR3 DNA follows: TGCGCCAGCACCCCGACCGGGGACATGAGTCAGCCCCAGCATTTT. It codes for CASTPTGDMSQPQHF.